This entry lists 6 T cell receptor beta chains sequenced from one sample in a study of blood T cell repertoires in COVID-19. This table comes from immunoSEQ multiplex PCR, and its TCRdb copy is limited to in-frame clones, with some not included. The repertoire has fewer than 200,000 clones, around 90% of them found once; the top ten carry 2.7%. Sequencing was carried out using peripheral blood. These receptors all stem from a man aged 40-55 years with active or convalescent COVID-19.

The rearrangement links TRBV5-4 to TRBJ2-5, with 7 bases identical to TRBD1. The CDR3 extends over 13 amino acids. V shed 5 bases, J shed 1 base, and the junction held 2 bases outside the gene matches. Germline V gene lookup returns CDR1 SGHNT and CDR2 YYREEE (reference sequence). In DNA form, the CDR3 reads TGTGCCAGCAGGAGACAGGGCCAAGAGACCCAGTACTTC. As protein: CASRRQGQETQYF.

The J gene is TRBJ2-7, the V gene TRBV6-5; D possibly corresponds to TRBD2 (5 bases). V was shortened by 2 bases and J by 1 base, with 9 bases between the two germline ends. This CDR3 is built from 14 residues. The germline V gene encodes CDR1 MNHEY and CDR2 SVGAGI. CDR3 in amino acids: CASSYNGESYEQYF. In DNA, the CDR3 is TGTGCCAGCAGTTACAACGGGGAATCCTACGAGCAGTACTTC.

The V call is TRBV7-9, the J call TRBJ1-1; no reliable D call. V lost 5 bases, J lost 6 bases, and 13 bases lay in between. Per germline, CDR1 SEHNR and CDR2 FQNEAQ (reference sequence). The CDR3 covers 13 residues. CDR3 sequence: CASSLLGEAEAFF. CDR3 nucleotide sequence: TGTGCCAGCAGCCTACTCGGGGAGGCTGAAGCTTTCTTT.

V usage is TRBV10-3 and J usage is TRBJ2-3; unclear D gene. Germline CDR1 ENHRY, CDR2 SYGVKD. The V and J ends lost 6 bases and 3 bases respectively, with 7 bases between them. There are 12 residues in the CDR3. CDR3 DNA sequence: TGTGCCATCAGCCTCAGGACAGATACGCAGTATTTT. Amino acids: CAISLRTDTQYF.

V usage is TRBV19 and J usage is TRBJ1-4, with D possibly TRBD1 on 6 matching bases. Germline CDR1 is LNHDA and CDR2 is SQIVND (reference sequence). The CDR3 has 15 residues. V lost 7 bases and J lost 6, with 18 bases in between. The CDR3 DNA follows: TGTGCCAGTACCCCTCTGGGGGGGGGCGATGAAAAACTGTTTTTT. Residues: CASTPLGGGDEKLFF.

This chain's CDR3 is CASSLIAGVEAFF. The CDR3, as DNA: TGTGCCAGCAGCTTAATAGCCGGAGTCGAAGCTTTCTTT. V is TRBV7-3 and J is TRBJ1-1; D unclear. Germline V gives CDR1 SGHTA, CDR2 FQGTGA. The length of the CDR3 is 13 residues. V shed 1 base and J shed 8 bases, with 11 bases lying between them. The entire variable domain, with the rest obtained from reference TRBV7-3 and TRBJ1-1, is as follows: GAGVSQTPSNKVTEKGKYVELRCDPISGHTALYWYRQSLGQGPEFLIYFQGTGAADDSGLPNDRFFAVRPEGSVSTLKIQRTERGDSAVYLCASSLIAGVEAFFGQGTRLTVV.